These T cell receptor beta chains were read from a single sample in a study of OX40 agonist ivuxolimab in advanced cancers. The data were produced by immunoSEQ multiplex PCR, yet TCRdb's version contains in-frame clones alone and is incomplete. The table lists about 50,000 clones, about 80% of them singletons. Specimen: CD4+ or CD8+ T cells sorted from blood, collected in a trial of the OX40 agonist ivuxolimab. The receptors here all came from an adult with an advanced solid tumor such as melanoma, head and neck, liver or kidney cancer. CDR3s include the opening cysteine and the closing phenylalanine or tryptophan. A D gene is named only where the DNA matches it firmly.

j_call d_call v_call cdr3_aa
TRBJ2-7 NA TRBV5-5 CASGGQTSYEQYF
TRBJ1-1 NA TRBV10-1 CASSDPTGPNTEAFF
TRBJ1-1 NA TRBV6-6 CATGVGKNTEAFF
TRBJ1-6 NA TRBV27 CASSLRQGRDDSPLHF
TRBJ2-5 NA TRBV18 CASSPRQDREETQYF
TRBJ2-7 TRBD1 TRBV6-1 CAGARDRASYEQYF
TRBJ1-2 NA TRBV28 CATWTDANYGYTF
TRBJ2-2 NA TRBV9 CASSVAGINTGELFF
TRBJ2-5 TRBD2 TRBV7-3 CASSLLAGGEETQYF
TRBJ2-7 TRBD2 TRBV11-3 CASSQAGGLGEQYF
TRBJ1-5 NA TRBV2 CASSVANYQPQHF
TRBJ2-2 TRBD2 TRBV5-4 CASSFGLAGNTGELFF
TRBJ2-2 NA TRBV11-3 CASSLESWDGELFF
TRBJ2-2 NA TRBV5-1 CASSVLSGTGELFF
TRBJ1-1 NA TRBV7-9 CASSKPTRDRNTEAFF
TRBJ1-2 NA TRBV10-2 CASKGTTNYGYTF
TRBJ1-4 NA TRBV6-5 CASSSGRSNEKLFF
TRBJ2-1 NA TRBV2 CASSAQGMNEQFF
TRBJ1-5 NA TRBV28 CASSLVSAIRGQPQHF
TRBJ1-5 NA TRBV10-3 CASSRGGLNQPQHF
TRBJ1-5 NA TRBV5-4 CASSLDRGQPQHF
TRBJ2-7 NA TRBV11-1 CASSFGERQYF
TRBJ2-3 NA TRBV5-1 CASTVWGDPADTQYF
TRBJ2-2 NA TRBV27 CASSLSGQLNTGELFF
TRBJ2-3 NA TRBV9 CASSVVGDGTDTQYF
TRBJ2-7 NA TRBV27 CASSFRVRGAVYEQYF
TRBJ1-2 NA TRBV19 CASSRGAGQFNYGYTF
TRBJ2-3 NA TRBV19 CASRPGQTDTQYF
TRBJ2-7 NA TRBV19 CASSIDQKGHSYEQYF
TRBJ1-2 NA TRBV29-1 CSVETPGQRSGYTF
TRBJ2-5 NA TRBV5-1 CASSLGYGGWETQYF
TRBJ2-1 NA TRBV5-4 CASSLAAHRRSSYNEQFF
TRBJ1-1 NA TRBV9 CASSAHRAPGVNTEAFF
TRBJ1-1 NA TRBV6-6 CASSPGRTEAFF
TRBJ1-2 NA TRBV19 CASKSGGKANYGYTF
TRBJ2-3 NA TRBV27 CASKVAGADTQYF
TRBJ1-1 NA TRBV4-3 CASSRSVMNTEAFF
TRBJ2-1 TRBD1 TRBV27 CASSQLTGSGEQFF
TRBJ2-5 NA TRBV4-1 CASSRAGPNSETQYF
TRBJ1-2 TRBD1 TRBV27 CASSLEGATTGYTF
TRBJ1-3 NA TRBV5-1 CASSTTGSSGNTIYF
TRBJ2-7 NA TRBV6-1 CASSSPGLTSYEQYF
TRBJ2-7 TRBD1 TRBV6-5 CASRLGQGAYEQYF
TRBJ2-6 NA TRBV28 CASSYLSGANVLTF
TRBJ2-4 NA TRBV7-9 CASSLAPEAKNIQYF
TRBJ2-5 NA TRBV7-7 CASSLSRGREETQYF
TRBJ2-7 TRBD2 TRBV5-5 CASSFSGTRSSYEQYF
TRBJ1-2 TRBD1 TRBV5-1 CASSGPGTANYGYTF
TRBJ2-5 NA TRBV20-1 CSARGGETQYF
TRBJ1-4 NA TRBV5-1 CASSLAPGVEYEKLFF
TRBJ2-7 NA TRBV7-2 CASSMGLYYSSYEQYF
TRBJ2-3 TRBD2 TRBV28 CASSLPSGITDTQYF
NA NA TRBV11-2 CASSSNGLSYEQYF
TRBJ1-6 NA TRBV9 CASSVQGHNSPLHF
TRBJ2-1 TRBD2 TRBV5-1 CASSGGLAGYNEQFF